The following is a TCR beta chain sequence with its context. The antigen is not known. The sample originates from a study of shared clonotypes between healthy human individuals. Study summary: Sampling drew on donors who were a couple of women and three men aged 18 to 49.

Every subset's genomic DNA went evenly onto several immunoSEQ plates. Using immunoSEQ multiplex PCR, the repertoire was profiled, and TCRdb retains in-frame clones only, with some absent. Here the sample spans more than 450,000 clones, about four fifths being singletons. Broader study findings: Only blood samples were collected, and tissue repertoires likely differ.

The V end was cut by 6 bases, the J end by 3 bases, with 11 bases between. The CDR3 runs to 13 residues. CDR1 MGHDK and CDR2 SYGVNS come from the germline V gene. This TCR was recovered from a woman aged 40 to 50 in good health. Some clones in this sample may be carry-over from other donors' samples. This rearrangement joins TRBV25-1 to TRBJ2-5, with D tentatively TRBD1 (5 bases). The sequencing input was PBMCs. CDR3 in amino acids: CASSAPREETQYF. CDR3 nucleotides: TGTGCCAGCAGCGCCCCCAGGGAAGAGACCCAGTACTTC.